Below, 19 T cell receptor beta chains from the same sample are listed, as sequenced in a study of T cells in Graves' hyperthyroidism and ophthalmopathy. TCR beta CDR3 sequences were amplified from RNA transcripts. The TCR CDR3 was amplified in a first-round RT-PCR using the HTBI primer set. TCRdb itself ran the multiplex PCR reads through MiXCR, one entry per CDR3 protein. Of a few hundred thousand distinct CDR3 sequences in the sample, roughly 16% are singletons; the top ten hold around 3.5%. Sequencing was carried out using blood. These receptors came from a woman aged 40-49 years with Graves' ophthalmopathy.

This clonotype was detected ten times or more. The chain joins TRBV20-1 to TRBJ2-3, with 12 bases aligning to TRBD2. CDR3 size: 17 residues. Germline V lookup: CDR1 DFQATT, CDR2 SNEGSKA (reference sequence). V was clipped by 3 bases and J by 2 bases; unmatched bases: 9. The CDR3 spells CSARTSGGRLDTDTQYF. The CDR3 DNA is TGCAGTGCTAGGACTAGCGGGGGACGTCTTGACACAGATACGCAGTATTTT.

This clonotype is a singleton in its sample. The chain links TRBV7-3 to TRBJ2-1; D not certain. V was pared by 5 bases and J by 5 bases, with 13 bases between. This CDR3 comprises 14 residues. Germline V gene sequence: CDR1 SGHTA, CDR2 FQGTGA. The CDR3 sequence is CASSPDWSHNEQFF. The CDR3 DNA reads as TGTGCCAGCAGCCCGGATTGGTCCCACAATGAGCAGTTCTTC.

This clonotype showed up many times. CDR3 nucleotide sequence: TGTGCCAGCTCCCCTGCGCAGGGAAATCAGCCCCAGCATTTT. This translates into CASSPAQGNQPQHF. V is TRBV18 and J is TRBJ1-5, with D perhaps TRBD1 (5 bases). The CDR3 runs 14 residues. V was trimmed by 6 bases and J by 4 bases, leaving 13 bases between them. Germline V gene lookup returns CDR1 KGHSH and CDR2 LQKENI.

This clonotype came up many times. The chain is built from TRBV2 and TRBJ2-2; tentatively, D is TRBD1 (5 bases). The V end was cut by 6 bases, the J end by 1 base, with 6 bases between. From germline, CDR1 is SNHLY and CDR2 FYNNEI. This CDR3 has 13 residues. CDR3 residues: CASRTENTGELFF. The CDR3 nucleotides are TGTGCCAGCAGGACAGAGAACACCGGGGAGCTGTTTTTT.

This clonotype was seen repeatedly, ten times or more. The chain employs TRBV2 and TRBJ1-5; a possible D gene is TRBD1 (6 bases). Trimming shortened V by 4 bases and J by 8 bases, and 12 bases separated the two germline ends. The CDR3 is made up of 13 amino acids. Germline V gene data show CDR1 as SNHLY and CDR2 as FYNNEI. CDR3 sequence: CASSGGGAEPQHF. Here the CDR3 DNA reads TGTGCCAGCAGTGGAGGGGGGGCTGAGCCCCAGCATTTT.

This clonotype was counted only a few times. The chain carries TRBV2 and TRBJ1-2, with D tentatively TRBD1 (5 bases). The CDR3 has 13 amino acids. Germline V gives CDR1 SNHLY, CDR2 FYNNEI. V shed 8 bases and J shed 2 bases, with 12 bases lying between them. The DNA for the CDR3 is TGTGCCAGCTTCAGGGAGATGAACTATGGCTACACCTTC. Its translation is CASFREMNYGYTF. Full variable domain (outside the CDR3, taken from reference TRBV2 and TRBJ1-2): EPEVTQTPSHQVTQMGQEVILRCVPISNHLYFYWYRQILGQKVEFLVSFYNNEISEKSEIFDDQFSVERPDGSNFTLKIRSTKLEDSAMYFCASFREMNYGYTFGSGTRLTVV.

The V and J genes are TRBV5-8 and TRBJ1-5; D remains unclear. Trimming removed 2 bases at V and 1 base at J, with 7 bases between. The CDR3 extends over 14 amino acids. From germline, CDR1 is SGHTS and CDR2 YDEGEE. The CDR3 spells CASSFIDSNQPQHF. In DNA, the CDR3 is TGTGCCAGCAGCTTCATTGACAGCAATCAGCCCCAGCATTTT.

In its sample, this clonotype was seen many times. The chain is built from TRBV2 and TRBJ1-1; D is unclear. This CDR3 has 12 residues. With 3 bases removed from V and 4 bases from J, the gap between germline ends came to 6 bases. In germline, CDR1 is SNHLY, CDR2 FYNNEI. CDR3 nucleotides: TGTGCCAGCAGTGACGTTGGCACTGAAGCTTTCTTT. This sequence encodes CASSDVGTEAFF. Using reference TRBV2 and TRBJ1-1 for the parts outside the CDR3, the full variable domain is EPEVTQTPSHQVTQMGQEVILRCVPISNHLYFYWYRQILGQKVEFLVSFYNNEISEKSEIFDDQFSVERPDGSNFTLKIRSTKLEDSAMYFCASSDVGTEAFFGQGTRLTVV.

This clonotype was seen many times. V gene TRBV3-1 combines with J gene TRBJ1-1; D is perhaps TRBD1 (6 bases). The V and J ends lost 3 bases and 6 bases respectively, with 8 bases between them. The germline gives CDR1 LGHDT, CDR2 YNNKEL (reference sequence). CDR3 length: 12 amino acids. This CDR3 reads CASSQGGAEAFF. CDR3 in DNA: TGTGCCAGCAGCCAGGGGGGCGCTGAAGCTTTCTTT.

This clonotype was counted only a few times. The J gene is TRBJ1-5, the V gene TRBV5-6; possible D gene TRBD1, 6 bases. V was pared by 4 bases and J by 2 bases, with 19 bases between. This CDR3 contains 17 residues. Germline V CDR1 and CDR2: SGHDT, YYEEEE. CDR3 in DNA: TGTGCCAGCAGCCGGGTGGGGGCTGGTTCGGGCAATCAGCCCCAGCATTTT. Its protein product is CASSRVGAGSGNQPQHF.

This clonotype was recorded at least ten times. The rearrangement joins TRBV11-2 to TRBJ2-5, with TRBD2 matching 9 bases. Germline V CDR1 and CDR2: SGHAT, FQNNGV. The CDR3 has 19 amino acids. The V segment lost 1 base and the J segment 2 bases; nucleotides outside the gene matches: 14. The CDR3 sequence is CASSLGSLAGRTKQETQYF. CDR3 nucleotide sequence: TGTGCCAGCAGCTTAGGCAGCCTAGCGGGAAGGACCAAACAAGAGACCCAGTACTTC.

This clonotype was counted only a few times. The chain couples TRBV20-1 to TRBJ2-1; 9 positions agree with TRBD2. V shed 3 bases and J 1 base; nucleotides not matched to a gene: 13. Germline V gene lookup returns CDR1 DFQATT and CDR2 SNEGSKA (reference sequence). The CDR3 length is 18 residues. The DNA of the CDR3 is TGCAGTGCTAGTCCCCTTATTGTGGCGGGAGGGTCCTACAATGAGCAGTTCTTC. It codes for CSASPLIVAGGSYNEQFF.

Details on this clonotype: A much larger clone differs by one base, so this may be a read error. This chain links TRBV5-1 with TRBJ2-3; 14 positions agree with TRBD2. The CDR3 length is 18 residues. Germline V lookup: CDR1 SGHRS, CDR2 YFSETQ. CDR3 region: CASSVLGLAGGYTDMQYF. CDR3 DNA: TGCGCCAGCAGCGTACTCGGACTAGCGGGAGGCTACACAGATATGCAGTATTTT.

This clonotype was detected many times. The CDR3 DNA follows: TGTGCCAGCAGTCTATGGGGGGGCCTCCAAGACTATGGCTACACCTTC. Its translation is CASSLWGGLQDYGYTF. V usage is TRBV12-3 or TRBV12-4 and J usage is TRBJ1-2; D might be TRBD1 (6 bases). V lost 5 bases to trimming and J lost 3 bases, with 19 bases between them. The CDR3 has 16 residues.

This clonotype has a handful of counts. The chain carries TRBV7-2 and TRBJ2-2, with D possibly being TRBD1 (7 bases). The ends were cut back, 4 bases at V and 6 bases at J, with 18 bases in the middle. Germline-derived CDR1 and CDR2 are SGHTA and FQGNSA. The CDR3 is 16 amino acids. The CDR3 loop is CASSYQGGAAAGELFF. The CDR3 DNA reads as TGTGCCAGCAGCTATCAGGGGGGAGCGGCCGCCGGGGAGCTGTTTTTT.

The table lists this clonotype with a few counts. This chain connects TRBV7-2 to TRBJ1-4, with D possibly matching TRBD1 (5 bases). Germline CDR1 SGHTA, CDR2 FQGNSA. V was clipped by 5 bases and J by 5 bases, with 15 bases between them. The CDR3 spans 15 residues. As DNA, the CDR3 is TGTGCCAGCAGCGCGGGACCTAACCAAAATGAAAAACTGTTTTTT. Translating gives CASSAGPNQNEKLFF.

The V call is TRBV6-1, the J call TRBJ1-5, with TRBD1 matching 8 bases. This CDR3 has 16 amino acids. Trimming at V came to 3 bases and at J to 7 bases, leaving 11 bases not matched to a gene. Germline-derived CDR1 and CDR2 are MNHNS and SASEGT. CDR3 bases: TGTGCCAGCAGTGAGAATCCAGGGGGCCAAAACCAGCCCCAGCATTTT. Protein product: CASSENPGGQNQPQHF.

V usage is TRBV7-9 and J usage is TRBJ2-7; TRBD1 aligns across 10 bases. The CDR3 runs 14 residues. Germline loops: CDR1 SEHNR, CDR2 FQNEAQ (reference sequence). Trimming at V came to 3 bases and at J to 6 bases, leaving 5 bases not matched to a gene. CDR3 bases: TGTGCCAGCAGCTTTGGGACAGGGGCCGGCGAGCAGTACTTC. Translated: CASSFGTGAGEQYF.

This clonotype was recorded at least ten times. CDR3 in DNA: TGTGCCAGCAGCTCGGGACAGCAAGTCGGCGAGCAGTACTTC. Translating it yields CASSSGQQVGEQYF. This chain connects TRBV11-2 to TRBJ2-7; 7 nucleotides line up with TRBD1. There are 14 residues in the CDR3. Looked up from germline, CDR1 is SGHAT and CDR2 is FQNNGV. V lost 4 bases, J lost 6 bases, and 9 bases stayed unmatched. The full variable domain, rest sourced from reference TRBV11-2 and TRBJ2-7, is EAGVAQSPRYKIIEKRQSVAFWCNPISGHATLYWYQQILGQGPKLLIQFQNNGVVDDSQLPKDRFSAERLKGVDSTLKIQPAKLEDSAVYLCASSSGQQVGEQYFGPGTRLTVT.